The 3 T cell receptor beta chains below all came from one sample that was sequenced in a study of control samples from healthy donors and cancer patients. Assay used: immunoSEQ multiplex PCR; TCRdb lists only in-frame clones, some missing. The sample has 55,000 to 80,000 clones, 89% seen once; the top ten hold around 5.1%. What was sequenced was PBMCs. The source is a man between 60 and 70 years old with colorectal cancer.

The chain recombines TRBV28 with TRBJ1-2; TRBD1 might be the D (6 bases). The ends were cut back, 7 bases at V and 8 bases at J, with 20 bases in the middle. The germline gives CDR1 MDHEN, CDR2 SYDVKM. The CDR3 length is 14 residues. CDR3 DNA sequence: TGTGCCAGCACTTCAGGGAGGGGGACCTTCGGCTACACCTTC. The encoded protein is CASTSGRGTFGYTF.

This chain joins TRBV11-3 and TRBJ2-2, with D tentatively TRBD2 (5 bases). The CDR3 is made up of 14 amino acids. Germline loops: CDR1 SGHNT, CDR2 YENEEA. Trimming stripped 5 bases from V and 4 bases from J, with 11 bases between. CDR3 residues: CASSLRGATGELFF. CDR3 DNA sequence: TGTGCCAGCAGCCTCCGGGGTGCCACCGGGGAGCTGTTTTTT. Together with reference TRBV11-3 and TRBJ2-2, the CDR3 gives the full variable domain: EAGVVQSPRYKIIEKKQPVAFWCNPISGHNTLYWYLQNLGQGPELLIRYENEEAVDDSQLPKDRFSAERLKGVDSTLKIQPAELGDSAVYLCASSLRGATGELFFGEGSRLTVL.

J is TRBJ2-5 and V is TRBV19; no clear D gene. The CDR3 has 16 amino acids. Trimming removed 6 bases at V and 1 base at J, with 18 bases between. Per the germline V gene, CDR1 is LNHDA and CDR2 is SQIVND (reference sequence). CDR3 loop: CASSRLSSSPQETQYF. The CDR3 DNA follows: TGTGCCAGTAGCCGACTTTCCAGTTCACCCCAAGAGACCCAGTACTTC.